These 21 T cell receptor beta chains originate from one sample sequenced in a study of beta chain features in type 1 diabetes. Study outcomes and limitations: In every one of the four CD4+ subsets, TCRB CDR3s were moderately but significantly shorter in Type 1 diabetes patients.

The antigens these receptors bind are not known. Of the isolated RNA, all was reverse transcribed, and so the sequenced material was expressed TCRB transcripts. Generated by immunoSEQ multiplex PCR, the TCRdb table keeps only in-frame clones and is missing some. The sample yields about 660,000 clones, about 14% seen once. Sequencing was done on a sample of naive CD4+ T cells from blood. The receptors derive from a man between 18 and 35 years old with type 1 diabetes.

This clone was seen only a few times. The rearrangement links TRBV25-1 to TRBJ2-3; 9 nucleotides align to TRBD2. Trimming took 7 bases from V and 4 from J; bases not matched to a gene: 6. Germline values: CDR1 MGHDK, CDR2 SYGVNS. The CDR3 contains 14 residues. The CDR3 here is CASKRSGSSDTQYF. In DNA, the CDR3 is TGTGCCAGCAAACGTAGCGGGAGTTCAGATACGCAGTATTTT.

This clone was observed a handful of times. This rearrangement joins TRBV5-1 to TRBJ2-1, with 9 positions matching TRBD2. Germline V gene sequence: CDR1 SGHRS, CDR2 YFSETQ. The CDR3 contains 15 residues. The ends lost 1 base at V and 4 bases at J; junction bases unmatched: 3. CDR3 bases: TGCGCCAGCAGCTTGTTTAGCGGGAGTTACAATGAGCAGTTCTTC. Translation gives CASSLFSGSYNEQFF.

This clone has just a few counts. Distinct nucleotide sequences in the sample also encode this CDR3. The gene calls are TRBV5-6 and TRBJ2-5; D uncertain. CDR1 SGHDT and CDR2 YYEEEE come from the germline V gene. The CDR3 is 11 residues long. Between the trimmed V and J ends, which lost 1 base and 4 bases, there was a span of 2 bases. CDR3 amino acids: CASSLSETQYF. In nucleotides, the CDR3 is TGTGCCAGCAGCTTGTCAGAGACCCAGTACTTC. Together with reference TRBV5-6 and TRBJ2-5, the CDR3 gives the full variable domain: DAGVTQSPTHLIKTRGQQVTLRCSPKSGHDTVSWYQQALGQGPQFIFQYYEEEERQRGNFPDRFSGHQFPNYSSELNVNALLLGDSALYLCASSLSETQYFGPGTRLLVL.

Turning to this clone: Other DNA sequences of this sample code for an identical CDR3. The chain carries TRBV6-5 and TRBJ1-1, with TRBD1 as a possible D gene (5 bases). Trimming removed 6 bases from V and 2 bases from J, with 10 bases in between. Germline V gene lookup returns CDR1 MNHEY and CDR2 SVGAGI. The CDR3 totals 13 residues. CDR3 residues: CASSSTANTEAFF. The CDR3 DNA sequence: TGTGCCAGCAGCTCGACAGCAAACACTGAAGCTTTCTTT.

In its sample, this clone was seen a few times. The chain recombines TRBV19 with TRBJ2-2; D perhaps matches TRBD1 (7 bases). The V gene lost 10 bases and the J gene lost 4 bases, with 19 bases spanning the gap. Germline V CDR1 and CDR2: LNHDA, SQIVND (reference sequence). The CDR3 covers 15 residues. CDR3 amino acids: CATYTRGDGTGELFF. CDR3 sequence (DNA): TGTGCCACCTACACCAGGGGGGACGGCACCGGGGAGCTGTTTTTT.

In the case of this clone: The sample carries other DNA sequences with the same CDR3. The chain combines TRBV30 with TRBJ2-5, with D tentatively TRBD2 (7 bases). Per the germline V gene, CDR1 is GTSNPN and CDR2 is SVGIG (reference sequence). The V end was cut by 0 bases, the J end by 5 bases, with 13 bases between. The length of the CDR3 is 14 residues. This chain's CDR3 is CAWSVGGARETQYF. The CDR3 coding sequence is TGTGCCTGGAGTGTAGGGGGGGCTCGGGAGACCCAGTACTTC.

The V gene is TRBV19, the J gene TRBJ2-3, with D possibly being TRBD1 (5 bases). Trimming shortened V by 3 bases and J by 8 bases, and 12 bases separated the two germline ends. The germline CDR1 and CDR2 sequences are LNHDA and SQIVND (reference sequence). The length of the CDR3 is 13 residues. The CDR3 coding sequence is TGTGCCAGTAGTATGAATTGGGGCGGTACGCAGTATTTT. Its translation: CASSMNWGGTQYF.

The chain employs TRBV18 and TRBJ2-1, with D tentatively TRBD1 (6 bases). The CDR3 consists of 16 residues. CDR1 is KGHSH, CDR2 LQKENI, per germline. Trimming stripped 3 bases from V and 6 bases from J, with 18 bases between. CDR3 region: CASSPRTRGIVNEQFF. The CDR3 DNA follows: TGTGCCAGCTCACCCCGTACCAGGGGAATTGTCAATGAGCAGTTCTTC.

This clone occurred a few times. The V gene is TRBV30, the J gene TRBJ2-1, with a possible D match to TRBD2 (5 bases). CDR3 length: 14 residues. Germline V gene lookup returns CDR1 GTSNPN and CDR2 SVGIG (reference sequence). V lost 6 bases to trimming and J lost 2 bases, with 14 bases between them. This CDR3 reads CACHSTGTYNEQFF. The CDR3 DNA follows: TGTGCCTGCCATTCGACCGGGACCTACAATGAGCAGTTCTTC.

This clone showed up just a few times. The chain links TRBV14 to TRBJ2-1, with no clear D. V lost 5 bases to trimming and J lost 4 bases, with 18 bases between them. Germline V lookup: CDR1 SGHDN, CDR2 FVKESK. This CDR3 contains 16 residues. The CDR3 sequence: CASSARPPQGYNEQFF. The CDR3 region has the DNA TGTGCCAGCAGCGCGAGGCCTCCACAAGGATACAATGAGCAGTTCTTC.

The CDR3: CASSVGQGLRYEQYF. The DNA for the CDR3 is TGTGCCAGCAGCGTAGGACAGGGTCTTCGCTACGAGCAGTACTTC. The V gene is TRBV9, the J gene TRBJ2-7, with 7 bases fitting TRBD1. Per the germline V gene, CDR1 is SGDLS and CDR2 is YYNGEE. The CDR3 length is 15 residues. V lost 0 bases to trimming and J lost 3 bases; unmatched junction nucleotides: 6.

The chain couples TRBV15 to TRBJ1-1, with D perhaps TRBD1 (5 bases). This CDR3 spans 14 amino acids. Germline V CDR1 and CDR2: LNHNV, YYDKDF (reference sequence). The V end lost 3 bases, the J end lost 0 bases, and 8 bases lay between the germline ends. CDR3 in amino acids: CATSRTRVNTEAFF. The CDR3 nucleotides are TGTGCCACCAGCAGGACCAGGGTGAACACTGAAGCTTTCTTT.

V is TRBV28 and J is TRBJ2-4; the D gene is possibly TRBD2 (5 bases). The V gene lost 8 bases and the J gene lost 1 base, with 9 bases spanning the gap. This CDR3 comprises 13 residues. Germline lookup yields CDR1 MDHEN and CDR2 SYDVKM. In nucleotides, the CDR3 is TGTGCCAGCGGCGAGGGTGCCAAAAACATTCAGTACTTC. It yields the protein CASGEGAKNIQYF.

V and J are TRBV7-9 and TRBJ1-2; D perhaps matches TRBD1 (6 bases). Germline CDR1 and CDR2: SEHNR and FQNEAQ (reference sequence). V was pared by 2 bases and J by 4 bases, with 14 bases between. CDR3 length: 15 amino acids. For the CDR3, the DNA is TGTGCCAGCAGCTTACCCGTGGACAGTACCTATGGCTACACCTTC. As protein: CASSLPVDSTYGYTF.

In this sample, this clone turned up a few times. V gene TRBV7-2 combines with J gene TRBJ1-2, with D uncertain. V was trimmed by 1 base and J by 8 bases, leaving 5 bases between them. The CDR3 contains 11 residues. Per the germline V gene, CDR1 is SGHTA and CDR2 is FQGNSA. The chain's CDR3 is CASSLVGGYTF. The CDR3 coding sequence is TGTGCCAGCAGCTTAGTTGGGGGCTACACCTTC.

At least ten counts were recorded for this clone. V gene TRBV13 combines with J gene TRBJ2-4; D may correspond to TRBD1 or TRBD2 (5 bases each). Germline V CDR1 and CDR2: PRHDT, FYEKMQ (reference sequence). Trimming shortened V by 9 bases and J by 6 bases, and 15 bases separated the two germline ends. The CDR3 sequence is 13 residues long. DNA of the CDR3: TGTGCCAGTTCCACGGGACGAGGAAACATTCAGTACTTC. Amino acids: CASSTGRGNIQYF.

The chain employs TRBV6-5 and TRBJ2-1, with D maybe TRBD2 (6 bases). The CDR3 runs 14 residues. Trimming took off 2 bases at V and 6 bases at J, with 11 bases between the two ends. Looked up from germline, CDR1 is MNHEY and CDR2 is SVGAGI. The CDR3 reads CASSYRDSINEQFF. CDR3 sequence (DNA): TGTGCCAGCAGTTACCGGGACTCCATCAATGAGCAGTTCTTC.

This chain joins TRBV7-9 and TRBJ2-1; 9 positions agree with TRBD2. The junction had 8 bases not matched to a gene; V was cut back by 1 base and J by 4 bases. The CDR3 has 17 amino acids. CDR1 is SEHNR and CDR2 is FQNEAQ in the germline V gene (reference sequence). The CDR3 DNA reads TGTGCCAGCAGCTTAGAACTAGCGGGCGGGGGGTACAATGAGCAGTTCTTC. As protein: CASSLELAGGGYNEQFF. Full variable domain (outside the CDR3, taken from reference TRBV7-9 and TRBJ2-1): DTGVSQNPRHKITKRGQNVTFRCDPISEHNRLYWYRQTLGQGPEFLTYFQNEAQLEKSRLLSDRFSAERPKGSFSTLEIQRTEQGDSAMYLCASSLELAGGGYNEQFFGPGTRLTVL.

This clone showed up just a few times. The chain joins TRBV7-2 to TRBJ2-7; 7 positions agree with TRBD1. The V and J ends lost 0 bases and 1 base, in that order; junction bases with no gene match: 3. This CDR3 is 15 amino acids long. Germline lookup yields CDR1 SGHTA and CDR2 FQGNSA. CDR3 sequence (DNA): TGTGCCAGCAGCTTAGCAGGGGGCAGATCCTACGAGCAGTACTTC. The encoded protein is CASSLAGGRSYEQYF.

J is TRBJ2-5 and V is TRBV28; TRBD2 matches at 8 bases. V shed 10 bases and J 3 bases; nucleotides not matched to a gene: 10. The CDR3 has 14 residues. In germline, CDR1 is MDHEN, CDR2 SYDVKM. CDR3 sequence: CATKRHSGEETQYF. The CDR3 coding sequence is TGTGCCACCAAAAGACATAGCGGGGAAGAGACCCAGTACTTC.

This clone was seen a few times. The chain couples TRBV6-4 to TRBJ1-2, with D possibly being TRBD1 (6 bases). The CDR3 totals 13 residues. V was clipped by 2 bases and J by 7 bases, with 11 bases between them. Per the germline V gene, CDR1 is MRHNA and CDR2 is SNTAGT. CDR3 coding DNA: TGTGCCAGCAGTGACCCTACAGGGATTGGCTACACCTTC. Its translation: CASSDPTGIGYTF.